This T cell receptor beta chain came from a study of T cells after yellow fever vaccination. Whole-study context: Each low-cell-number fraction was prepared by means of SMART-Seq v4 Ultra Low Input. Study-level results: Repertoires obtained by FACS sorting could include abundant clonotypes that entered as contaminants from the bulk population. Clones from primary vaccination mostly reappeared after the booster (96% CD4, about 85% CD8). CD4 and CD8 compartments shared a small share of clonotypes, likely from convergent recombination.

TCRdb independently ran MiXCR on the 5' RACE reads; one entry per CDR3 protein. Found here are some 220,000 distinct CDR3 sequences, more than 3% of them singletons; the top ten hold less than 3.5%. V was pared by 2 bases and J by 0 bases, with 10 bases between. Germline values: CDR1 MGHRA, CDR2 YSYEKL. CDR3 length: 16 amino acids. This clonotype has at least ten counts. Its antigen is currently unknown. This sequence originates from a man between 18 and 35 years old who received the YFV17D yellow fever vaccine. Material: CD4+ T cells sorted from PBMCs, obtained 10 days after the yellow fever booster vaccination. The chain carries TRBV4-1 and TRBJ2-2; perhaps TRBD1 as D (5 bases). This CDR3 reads CASSQSSGTNTGELFF. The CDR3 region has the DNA TGCGCCAGCAGCCAATCGTCAGGGACGAACACCGGGGAGCTGTTTTTT.